Listed below are T cell receptor beta chains from one sample, sequenced in a study of blood T cell repertoires in COVID-19. TCRdb's copy holds only in-frame clones and misses some; the assay was immunoSEQ multiplex PCR. The profile shows about 92,000 clones, roughly 78% of them singletons. The material sequenced was peripheral blood. The receptors derive from a woman in her seventies with acute or convalescent COVID-19. Both conserved end residues are part of each CDR3. The order of the fields is V gene, D gene, CDR3 protein. The D gene is left open where the match is weak.

TRBV19	NA	CASSYGPGELFF
TRBV5-1	NA	CASSPGQNTGELFF
TRBV6-5	NA	CASSLDSYNEQFF
TRBV19	NA	CASRDFPTGELFF
TRBV6-1	NA	CASSEFSRVNTEAFF
TRBV19	TRBD2	CASSGLAGYNEQFF
TRBV11-2	NA	CASSQYGGLLPSQYF
TRBV18	NA	CASSLSALIRRGKETQYF
TRBV5-5	NA	CASSLAWAGALGTF
TRBV27	TRBD2	CASSIAGGPTGELFF
TRBV10-2	TRBD1	CATFGQGKQPQHF
TRBV19	NA	CASSIFRVSYNEQFF
TRBV19	TRBD1	CASSQGTGRPLESPLHF
TRBV11-2	TRBD2	CASSLRTSAHNEQFF
TRBV3-1/TRBV3-2	TRBD2	CASSQGLAGGLKTQYF
TRBV28	TRBD1	CASTGQGASYEQYF
TRBV4-1	TRBD1	CASRPRTGVNTEAFF
TRBV10-3	NA	CAIRDETTATYEQYF
TRBV13	NA	CASSSFLAVSYNEQFF
TRBV14	NA	CASSQFSSSGNTIYF